These T cell receptor beta chains were read from a single sample in a study of blood T cell repertoires in COVID-19. Only in-frame clones appear in the TCRdb table, and some are missing; sequencing was by immunoSEQ multiplex PCR. The sample yields 120,000 or so clones, roughly four fifths seen once. Material: peripheral blood. The receptors come from a woman aged 50 to 60 with acute or convalescent COVID-19. The conserved cysteine and the conserved F or W are not part of the CDR3 here.

V: TRBV18; J: TRBJ1-1; CDR3: ASSLLAVTEAF
V: TRBV27; J: TRBJ1-2; CDR3: ASSTLYAGDYGYT
V: TRBV3-1/TRBV3-2; J: TRBJ2-3; CDR3: ASSRTSAGGNTQY
V: TRBV7-9; J: TRBJ1-4; CDR3: ASSFPRTDGAEKLF
V: TRBV6-5; J: TRBJ1-1; CDR3: ASSYSQRGDTEAF
V: TRBV19; J: TRBJ1-5; CDR3: ASSRQGGGNQPQH
V: TRBV2; J: TRBJ2-3; CDR3: ASSGSGGGGPPDTQY
V: TRBV2; J: TRBJ2-3; CDR3: ASSGRGKSTDTQY
V: TRBV18; J: TRBJ1-1; CDR3: ASSPLEQGNTEAF
V: TRBV19; J: TRBJ2-1; CDR3: ATAGQGDYNEQF
V: TRBV24-1; J: TRBJ2-7; CDR3: ATSDTTGALEQY
V: TRBV5-1; J: TRBJ1-6; CDR3: ASSRDRANSPLH
V: TRBV5-4; J: TRBJ1-6; CDR3: ASSLGQGNSPLH
V: TRBV9; J: TRBJ2-7; CDR3: ASSVEGGYYEQY
V: TRBV28; J: TRBJ1-1; CDR3: ASRQADITEAF
V: TRBV6-5; J: TRBJ2-7; CDR3: ASSLSGGYEQY
V: TRBV4-1; J: TRBJ1-2; CDR3: ASSQGSTGEDYGYT
V: TRBV5-5; J: TRBJ1-2; CDR3: ASSFLTGQGLGYT
V: TRBV5-4; J: TRBJ1-2; CDR3: ASSTDRGDGYT
V: TRBV5-8; J: TRBJ1-6; CDR3: ASSLIGTRSPLH
V: TRBV30; J: TRBJ1-1; CDR3: AWKGQRYTEAF
V: TRBV5-1; J: TRBJ2-2; CDR3: ASSLLWRAFTGELF
V: TRBV6-5; J: TRBJ1-2; CDR3: ASSSTGNYGYT
V: TRBV2; J: TRBJ2-2; CDR3: ASSKRTDNTGELF
V: TRBV18; J: TRBJ1-2; CDR3: ASSPPALRYYGYT
V: TRBV19; J: TRBJ1-2; CDR3: ASSSQGSNYGYT
V: TRBV6-5; J: TRBJ2-1; CDR3: ASSSKGQGARNEQF
V: TRBV10-2; J: TRBJ1-1; CDR3: ASSERGNTEAF
V: TRBV3-1/TRBV3-2; J: TRBJ2-5; CDR3: ASSRDALAGKKETQY
V: TRBV28; J: TRBJ1-6; CDR3: ASSSMGQVSLH
V: TRBV24-1; J: TRBJ2-5; CDR3: ATSDSRVGGETQY